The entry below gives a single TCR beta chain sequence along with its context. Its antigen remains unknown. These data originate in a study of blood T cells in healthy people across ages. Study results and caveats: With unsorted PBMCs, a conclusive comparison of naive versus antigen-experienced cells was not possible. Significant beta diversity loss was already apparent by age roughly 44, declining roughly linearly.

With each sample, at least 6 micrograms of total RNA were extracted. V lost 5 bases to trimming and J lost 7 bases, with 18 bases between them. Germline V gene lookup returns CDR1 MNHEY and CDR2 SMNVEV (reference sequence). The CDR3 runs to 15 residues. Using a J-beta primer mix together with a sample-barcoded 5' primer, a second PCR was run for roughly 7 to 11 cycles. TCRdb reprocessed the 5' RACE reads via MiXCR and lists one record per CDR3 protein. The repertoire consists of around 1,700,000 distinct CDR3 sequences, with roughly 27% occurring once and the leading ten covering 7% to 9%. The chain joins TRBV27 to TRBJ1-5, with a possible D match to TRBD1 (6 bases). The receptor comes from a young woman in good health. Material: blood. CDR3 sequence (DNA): TGTGCCAGCAGTGCCTCGGGGGGCGCATACCAGCCCCAGCATTTT. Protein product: CASSASGGAYQPQHF.